A selection of T cell receptor beta chains follows, all from one sample in a study of T-cell reconstitution after alpha-beta-depleted transplantation in children. TCRdb redid the calling of the PCR reads with MiXCR, one entry per CDR3 protein. The sample has around 270,000 distinct CDR3 sequences, about 9.4% seen once. The specimen comprised PBMCs, sampled before TCRalphabeta/CD19-depleted stem cell transplant. The source of these receptors is a boy under two years old with acute myeloid leukemia, due to receive a stem cell transplant. Each CDR3 is given with its conserved first and last residue. A D gene is named only where the DNA matches it firmly. Clone size is not always given. Where it is, it says once, few, many or a class for expanded clones.

v_call,d_call,clone_size,cdr3_length,j_call,cdr3_aa,cdr3_nt
TRBV5-5,TRBD2,many,12,TRBJ2-5,CASSIGLAGTYF,TGTGCCAGCAGCATCGGACTAGCGGGGACCTACTTC
TRBV7-9,TRBD1,many,14,TRBJ1-1,CASTVQGRDTEAFF,TGTGCCAGCACCGTACAGGGGAGGGATACTGAAGCTTTCTTT
TRBV15,TRBD1,many,18,TRBJ1-2,CATSRDYGRDRPNYGYTF,TGTGCCACCAGCAGAGATTATGGGCGGGACAGACCTAACTATGGCTACACCTTC
TRBV9,-,-,13,TRBJ2-7,CASSASGDYEQYF,TGTGCCAGCAGCGCCTCAGGGGACTACGAGCAGTACTTC
TRBV5-1,TRBD1,many,17,TRBJ1-2,CASSLASGQGGNYGYTF,TGCGCCAGCAGCTTGGCCTCGGGACAGGGGGGGAACTATGGCTACACCTTC
TRBV5-1,TRBD1,many,16,TRBJ2-2,CASSKGQGPNTGELFF,TGCGCCAGCAGCAAGGGACAGGGACCGAACACCGGGGAGCTGTTTTTT
TRBV20-1,-,many,13,TRBJ1-1,CSASPRMNTEAFF,TGCAGTGCTAGTCCCAGGATGAACACTGAAGCTTTCTTT
TRBV5-1,-,many,14,TRBJ2-1,CASSLATRNNEQFF,TGCGCCAGCAGCTTGGCGACTAGAAACAATGAGCAGTTCTTC
TRBV4-2,-,-,17,TRBJ2-3,CASSQDLVGSTTDTQYF,TGTGCCAGCAGCCAAGATCTGGTCGGGAGTACTACAGATACGCAGTATTTT
TRBV11-3,TRBD2,many,18,TRBJ2-7,CASSFGTSGGRNPYEQYF,TGTGCCAGCAGCTTCGGGACTAGCGGGGGCCGGAACCCCTACGAGCAGTACTTC
TRBV4-2,-,once,15,TRBJ2-3,CASSQEGATTDTQYF,TGTGCCAGCAGCCAAGAGGGAGCGACCACAGATACGCAGTATTTT
TRBV6-1,-,many,15,TRBJ1-1,CASAPVGARNTEAFF,TGTGCCAGCGCGCCAGTGGGGGCGCGGAACACTGAAGCTTTCTTT
TRBV5-6,TRBD1,many,15,TRBJ1-2,CASSIRDRDPYGYTF,TGTGCCAGCAGCATCCGGGACAGGGATCCCTATGGCTACACCTTC
TRBV2,-,few,18,TRBJ2-6,CASSSYWTRYSGANVLTF,TGTGCCAGCAGTTCATACTGGACACGTTACTCTGGGGCCAACGTCCTGACTTTC
TRBV5-1,TRBD2,many,17,TRBJ2-7,CASSPGLAGGPTYEQYF,TGCGCCAGCAGCCCGGGACTAGCGGGAGGGCCGACCTACGAGCAGTACTTC
TRBV28,TRBD1,many,14,TRBJ2-1,CASSFGQAINEQFF,TGTGCCAGCAGTTTCGGACAGGCAATTAATGAGCAGTTCTTC
TRBV7-2,TRBD2,many,16,TRBJ2-1,CASSSYSGIAYNEQFF,TGTGCCAGCAGCTCCTATAGCGGGATAGCCTACAATGAGCAGTTCTTC
TRBV7-2,-,many,14,TRBJ2-7,CASSLGQAGYEQYF,TGTGCCAGCAGCTTAGGACAGGCAGGGTACGAGCAGTACTTC
TRBV12-3/TRBV12-4,TRBD2,many,15,TRBJ2-7,CASSPRLARSYEQYF,TGTGCCAGCAGTCCTAGACTAGCGAGATCCTACGAGCAGTACTTC
TRBV10-3,-,many,13,TRBJ2-5,CAISDRPAETQYF,TGTGCCATCAGTGACAGGCCAGCGGAGACCCAGTACTTC
TRBV7-3,-,many,12,TRBJ2-1,CASPSFYNEQFF,TGTGCCAGCCCCTCCTTCTACAATGAGCAGTTCTTC
TRBV7-2,-,many,17,TRBJ1-1,CASSLNGLGGPWPEAFF,TGTGCCAGCAGCTTAAATGGCCTCGGGGGGCCTTGGCCTGAAGCTTTCTTT
TRBV10-3,-,few,15,TRBJ2-7,CAISDTGPGSYEQYF,TGTGCCATCAGTGACACCGGGCCCGGTAGCTACGAGCAGTACTTC
TRBV15,-,few,15,TRBJ1-5,CATSRDRLINQPQHF,TGTGCCACCAGCAGAGATCGACTGATCAATCAGCCCCAGCATTTT
TRBV9,TRBD1,many,15,TRBJ2-7,CASSPRTGDFYEQYF,TGTGCCAGCAGCCCTCGGACAGGGGATTTCTACGAGCAGTACTTC
TRBV5-1,TRBD1,many,16,TRBJ2-7,CASSSTGGQGLYEQYF,TGCGCCAGCAGCTCTACAGGGGGGCAGGGGTTGTACGAGCAGTACTTC
TRBV5-1,-,-,16,TRBJ2-3,CASSPGAAGRTDTQYF,TGCGCCAGCAGCCCCGGGGCAGCCGGAAGAACAGATACGCAGTATTTT
TRBV3-1,-,-,19,TRBJ2-1,CATRETGILLYRSYNEQFF,TGTGCCACCAGGGAGACAGGTATTCTCCTATATCGCTCCTACAATGAGCAGTTCTTC
TRBV2,TRBD1,many,17,TRBJ2-3,CASSDRDSSSSGDTQYF,TGTGCCAGCAGTGACCGGGACAGTTCAAGTTCAGGGGATACGCAGTATTTT
TRBV29-1,TRBD1,few,12,TRBJ1-2,CSVDEGAGGYTF,TGCAGCGTTGATGAGGGGGCCGGAGGCTACACCTTC
TRBV7-6,-,many,15,TRBJ1-1,CASSEARFMNTEAFF,TGTGCCAGCAGCGAGGCGCGGTTCATGAACACTGAAGCTTTCTTT
TRBV6-2/TRBV6-3,-,many,18,TRBJ1-1,CASSYPRYRGAGNTEAFF,TGTGCCAGCAGTTACCCGAGATATCGGGGCGCGGGGAACACTGAAGCTTTCTTT
TRBV6-5,-,-,15,TRBJ1-3,CASSYHGSSGNTIYF,TGTGCCAGCAGTTACCACGGTAGCTCTGGAAACACCATATATTTT
TRBV28,-,many,16,TRBJ2-7,CASSPLGGDYSYEQYF,TGTGCCAGCAGTCCCCTGGGAGGTGATTACTCCTACGAGCAGTACTTC
TRBV10-3,TRBD1,many,13,TRBJ2-3,CAMGQGRTDTQYF,TGTGCCATGGGACAGGGCCGCACAGATACGCAGTATTTT
TRBV4-1,-,many,15,TRBJ1-1,CASSQAVEANTEAFF,TGCGCCAGCAGCCAAGCGGTAGAGGCTAACACTGAAGCTTTCTTT
TRBV9,TRBD2,many,15,TRBJ2-1,CASSPSSGEDNEQFF,TGTGCCAGCAGCCCTTCTAGCGGGGAAGACAATGAGCAGTTCTTC
TRBV19,-,few,13,TRBJ2-1,CASRRTAYNEQFF,TGTGCCAGTAGGCGGACAGCGTACAATGAGCAGTTCTTC
TRBV30,-,few,14,TRBJ1-1,CAWSPGVRNTEAFF,TGTGCCTGGAGTCCCGGGGTCAGGAACACTGAAGCTTTCTTT
TRBV29-1,TRBD2,many,13,TRBJ2-7,CSVWTSGIYEQYF,TGCAGCGTTTGGACTAGCGGGATCTACGAGCAGTACTTC
TRBV27,TRBD1,few,13,TRBJ2-1,CASSFSGGSEQFF,TGTGCCAGCAGTTTCTCAGGGGGCAGTGAGCAGTTCTTC
TRBV10-3,-,many,13,TRBJ2-5,CASKTDFQVTQYF,TGTGCCAGCAAAACCGATTTTCAGGTGACCCAGTACTTC
TRBV20-1,-,few,13,TRBJ2-3,CSASRDGADTQYF,TGCAGTGCTAGCAGGGATGGGGCAGATACGCAGTATTTT
TRBV5-1,-,many,13,TRBJ2-5,CASSFRGQETQYF,TGTGCCAGCAGTTTCAGGGGACAAGAGACCCAGTACTTC
TRBV12-5,-,many,18,TRBJ2-1,CASGLDSLMSVAYNEQFF,TGTGCTAGTGGTTTGGACTCTCTAATGAGCGTGGCCTACAATGAGCAGTTCTTC